This is a list of T cell receptor beta chains from one sample in a study of shared clonotypes between healthy human individuals. Only in-frame clones appear in the TCRdb table, and some are missing; sequencing was by immunoSEQ multiplex PCR. The sample records millions of clones, over 85% being singletons. The sequencing sample was made of naive CD4+ T cells sorted from blood. The receptors shown here come from a young man in good health. CDR3s include the opening cysteine and the closing phenylalanine or tryptophan. A D gene is named only where the DNA matches it firmly. Rows may omit the clone size; those that give it use once, few, many or a size class.

j_call clone_size v_call d_call cdr3_aa cdr3_nt
TRBJ2-7 NA TRBV7-2 NA CASSRPQTYEQYF TGTGCCAGCAGTCGCCCGCAGACCTACGAGCAGTACTTC
TRBJ2-3 NA TRBV28 NA CASSTSTDTQYF TGTGCCAGCAGTACCAGTACAGATACGCAGTATTTT
TRBJ2-3 NA TRBV28 TRBD1 CASSRTGGGTDTQYF TGTGCCAGCAGTCGGACAGGGGGCGGCACAGATACGCAGTATTTT
TRBJ1-1 NA TRBV30 NA CAWSAGGSSEAFF TGTGCCTGGAGCGCGGGTGGGTCGAGTGAAGCTTTCTTT
TRBJ2-7 NA TRBV13 TRBD2 CASSLAGLAGATSYEQYF TGTGCCAGCAGCTTAGCGGGACTAGCGGGGGCCACCTCCTACGAGCAGTACTTC
TRBJ1-1 NA TRBV28 NA CASRLVGQPMNTEAFF TGTGCCAGCAGACTCGTTGGACAGCCTATGAACACTGAAGCTTTCTTT
TRBJ2-5 NA TRBV6-5 TRBD2 CASQLAGVGETQYF TGTGCCAGCCAACTAGCGGGGGTGGGAGAGACCCAGTACTTC
TRBJ1-2 NA TRBV28 NA CASTTLVGNYGYTF TGTGCCAGCACCACGTTGGTGGGAAACTATGGCTACACCTTC
TRBJ1-6 NA TRBV28 TRBD1 CASNTGEFSPLHF TGTGCCAGCAATACAGGGGAGTTTTCACCCCTCCACTTT
TRBJ2-4 NA TRBV4-1 TRBD2 CASSQDLSGGKLAKNIQYF TGCGCCAGCAGCCAAGATTTAAGCGGGGGTAAACTAGCCAAAAACATTCAGTACTTC
TRBJ2-7 NA TRBV6-6 NA CASTPGTASYEQYF TGTGCCAGCACTCCGGGGACGGCTTCCTACGAGCAGTACTTC
TRBJ1-2 NA TRBV6-5 NA CASSYMGNGYTF TGTGCCAGCAGTTATATGGGGAACGGCTACACCTTC
TRBJ1-2 NA TRBV30 TRBD1 CASSRTGGAMDYGYTF TGTGCCTCATCCAGGACAGGGGGCGCAATGGACTATGGCTACACCTTC
TRBJ2-3 NA TRBV5-4 NA CASSSNTDTQYF TGTGCCAGCAGCTCTAACACAGATACGCAGTATTTT
TRBJ2-3 NA TRBV5-1 TRBD1 CASSSGQGWGSTDTQYF TGCGCCAGCAGCTCAGGACAGGGCTGGGGGAGCACAGATACGCAGTATTTT
TRBJ2-2 NA TRBV27 TRBD1 CASRELRQGSARELFF TGTGCCAGCAGAGAATTACGACAGGGTAGCGCCAGGGAGCTGTTTTTT
TRBJ2-3 NA TRBV6-1 NA CASSLDGGGTDTQYF TGTGCCAGCAGCCTTGACGGGGGAGGCACAGATACGCAGTATTTT
TRBJ2-7 once TRBV7-9 NA CASSRGTPYEQYF TGTGCCAGCAGCCGGGGGACACCTTACGAGCAGTACTTC
TRBJ1-1 NA TRBV19 NA CASSPSQAEAFF TGTGCCAGTAGTCCATCTCAGGCTGAAGCTTTCTTT
TRBJ2-3 NA TRBV2 NA CASSAAPGVITDTQYF TGTGCCAGCAGTGCTGCCCCGGGAGTCATAACAGATACGCAGTATTTT
TRBJ1-4 NA TRBV28 NA CASSSDRVREKLFF TGTGCCAGCAGTTCCGACAGAGTGCGGGAAAAACTGTTTTTT
TRBJ2-2 NA TRBV5-1 NA CASSTANTGELFF TGCGCCAGCAGCACAGCAAACACCGGGGAGCTGTTTTTT
TRBJ1-5 NA TRBV29-1 NA CSVELPGGGGGQPQHF TGCAGCGTTGAATTGCCCGGAGGGGGGGGAGGTCAGCCCCAGCATTTT
TRBJ1-5 NA TRBV10-3 NA CAISERGLGQPQHF TGTGCCATCAGTGAGAGAGGGCTGGGGCAGCCCCAGCATTTT
TRBJ1-1 NA TRBV29-1 NA CSVDHSWNTEAFF TGCAGCGTTGACCACTCATGGAACACTGAAGCTTTCTTT
TRBJ1-2 NA TRBV19 NA CASSLPGPLRHYGYTF TGTGCCAGTAGCCTCCCGGGACCCCTCCGGCACTATGGCTACACCTTC
TRBJ2-5 NA TRBV5-1 NA CASSPGLTYQETQYF TGCGCCAGCAGCCCTGGACTAACTTACCAAGAGACCCAGTACTTC
TRBJ2-1 NA TRBV29-1 TRBD2 CSVMKPLAGDQFF TGCAGCGTTATGAAGCCGCTAGCGGGAGACCAGTTCTTC
TRBJ2-1 once TRBV5-1 NA CASSLPGNHNEQFF TGCGCCAGCAGCTTGCCAGGGAACCACAATGAGCAGTTCTTC
TRBJ2-3 NA TRBV5-1 NA CASSSSSGGDTQYF TGCGCCAGCAGCTCCTCCTCAGGGGGGGATACGCAGTATTTT
TRBJ1-1 once TRBV5-3 NA CANSAILGTEAFF TGTGCCAACAGCGCGATATTGGGGACTGAAGCTTTCTTT
TRBJ1-1 NA TRBV7-2 NA CASSPSGTLAFF TGTGCCAGCAGCCCCTCCGGGACCTTGGCTTTCTTT
TRBJ1-2 NA TRBV18 NA CASSPTAETYGYTF TGTGCCAGCTCACCAACCGCAGAGACCTATGGCTACACCTTC
TRBJ2-7 NA TRBV28 NA CASSLPHTDSPGYF TGTGCCAGCAGTTTACCCCATACCGACAGCCCCGGATACTTC
TRBJ2-7 NA TRBV6-1 TRBD2 CASSEALAGNYEQYF TGTGCCAGCAGTGAAGCCTTAGCGGGCAACTACGAGCAGTACTTC
TRBJ1-5 NA TRBV7-2 TRBD1 CASSPDRVGQPQHF TGTGCCAGCAGCCCGGACAGGGTGGGTCAGCCCCAGCATTTT
TRBJ2-7 NA TRBV10-3 TRBD2 CAISESGLAGSYEQYF TGTGCCATCAGTGAGTCGGGGCTAGCGGGGTCCTACGAGCAGTACTTC
TRBJ1-2 NA TRBV6-4 TRBD1 CASSGQGIGYTF TGTGCCAGCTCGGGACAGGGGATCGGCTACACCTTC
TRBJ2-5 NA TRBV5-6 TRBD2 CASSPRGVRWETQYF TGTGCCAGCAGTCCACGGGGGGTTAGATGGGAGACCCAGTACTTC
TRBJ1-1 NA TRBV5-1 TRBD1 CASSLDRGLAFF TGCGCCAGCAGCTTGGACAGGGGGTTGGCTTTCTTT